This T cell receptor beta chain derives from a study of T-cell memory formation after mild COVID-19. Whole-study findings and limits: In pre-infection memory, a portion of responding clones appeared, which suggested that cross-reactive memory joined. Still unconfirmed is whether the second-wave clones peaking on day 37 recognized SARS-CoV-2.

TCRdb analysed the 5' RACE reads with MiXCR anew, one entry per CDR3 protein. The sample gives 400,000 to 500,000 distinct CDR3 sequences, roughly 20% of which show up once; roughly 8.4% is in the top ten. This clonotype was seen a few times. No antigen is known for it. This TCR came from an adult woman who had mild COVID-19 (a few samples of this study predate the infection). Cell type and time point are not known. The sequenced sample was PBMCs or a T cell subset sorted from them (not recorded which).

The CDR3 DNA follows: TGTGCCAGCAGCGTAAACCAGGGAGCCTATGGCTACACCTTC. Translated, it gives CASSVNQGAYGYTF. The genes are TRBV9 and TRBJ1-2; perhaps TRBD1 as D (5 bases). V lost 1 base, J lost 4 bases, and 11 bases lay in between. Germline assignment: CDR1 SGDLS and CDR2 YYNGEE. The CDR3 runs 14 residues.